Listed here are 16 T cell receptor beta chains from one sample, sequenced in a study of post-analysis software for immune sequencing data (dated by TCRdb to the mid-2010s). The study at large found these results: Significantly higher frequencies in patients than in controls were found for five or six TRBV segments, including TRBV5-6, TRBV5-1 and TRBV20-1.

The antigens of these receptors remain unknown. Libraries were made using PCR. The listed sequencing device is Illumina HiSeq 2500. Unique molecular identifiers were incorporated into TCR beta cDNA libraries to reduce PCR and sequencing biases. The public reads were run again by TCRdb, first through fastp at Q25 and then through MiXCR, and only productive beta chains were kept. Merged by CDR3 protein, the rows form single entries marked with the most common genes and DNA. The sample table records around 200,000 distinct CDR3 sequences; 29% of these occur just once. The biggest ten clones account for 3% to 3.5% of the sample. The sequencing input was blood. The receptors come from a girl younger than 18 with multiple sclerosis.

This clonotype was recorded many times. The chain couples TRBV20-1 to TRBJ1-6; 10 bases are a match to TRBD1. The CDR3 has 15 amino acids. Germline V gene lookup returns CDR1 DFQATT and CDR2 SNEGSKA (reference sequence). CDR3 in DNA: TGCAGCGGGAGGACAGGGGGCTCCTATAATTCACCCCTCCACTTT. It is translated as CSGRTGGSYNSPLHF.

This clonotype was observed at least ten times. The CDR3 region has the DNA TGTGCCGCGGGAAAGGGGTTTGAGTATGAGCAGTTCTTC. It codes for CAAGKGFEYEQFF. The chain recombines TRBV6-6 with TRBJ2-1; possible D gene TRBD2, 6 bases. This CDR3 contains 13 residues. Germline CDR1 reads MNHNY; CDR2 reads SVGAGI (reference sequence). Trimming removed 11 bases at V and 8 bases at J, with 19 bases between.

This clonotype was recorded many times. This chain links TRBV5-5 with TRBJ2-4; TRBD2 might be the D (6 bases). This CDR3 is 15 amino acids long. Germline loops: CDR1 SGHKS, CDR2 YYEKEE (reference sequence). V dropped 2 bases and J dropped 0 bases, with 9 bases sitting between them. CDR3 DNA: TGTGCCAGCAGCTTTGGAGGGCTAGCCAAAAACATTCAGTACTTC. It specifies CASSFGGLAKNIQYF.

In regard to this clonotype: A junction end diverges from the germline sequence, so it may reflect a read error. This chain joins TRBV20-1 and TRBJ2-5; no reliable D call. The germline V gene has CDR1 DFQATT and CDR2 SNEGSKA (reference sequence). CDR3 length equals 14 residues. The CDR3 is CSDRDRLGQETQYF. In nucleotides, the CDR3 is TGCAGTGATAGAGATAGGCTGGGTCAAGAGACCCAGTACTTC.

This clonotype was counted many times. The chain employs TRBV7-8 and TRBJ2-7; 8 positions match TRBD2. This CDR3 is built from 16 residues. CDR1 and CDR2 from the germline V gene are SGHVS and FQNEAQ. J gave up 1 base and V 0 bases, and 5 bases lay outside the gene matches. Here the CDR3 reads CASSLARASGSYEQYF. The DNA of the CDR3 is TGTGCCAGCAGCTTAGCGAGGGCTAGCGGGTCCTACGAGCAGTACTTC.

This clonotype was counted between two and nine times. The chain recombines TRBV2 with TRBJ2-7, with 8 bases matching TRBD1. Losses at the gene ends were 6 bases for V and 3 bases for J; bases not matched to a gene: 4. The length of the CDR3 is 13 residues. CDR1 and CDR2 from the germline V gene are SNHLY and FYNNEI. In nucleotides, the CDR3 is TGTGCCAGCAGGAGACAGGGGATCTACGAGCAGTACTTC. Protein product: CASRRQGIYEQYF.

A word on this clonotype: The missing conserved phenylalanine or tryptophan at the end of this CDR3 makes a read error likely. J is TRBJ1-5 and V is TRBV29-1, with 7 bases that match TRBD1. V lost 7 bases and J lost 2; bases outside the gene matches: 11. The CDR3 contains 15 residues. Germline V gives CDR1 SQVTM, CDR2 ANQGSEA. The CDR3 protein is CSAGDRPNGNQPQHC. DNA of the CDR3: TGCAGCGCGGGGGACAGACCAAATGGCAATCAGCCCCAGCATTGT.

V gene TRBV30 combines with J gene TRBJ2-5, with 10 bases identical to TRBD2. The CDR3 has 14 residues. Trimming cost V 3 bases and J 2 bases; bases outside gene matches: 3. Germline CDR1 GTSNPN, CDR2 SVGIG (reference sequence). This chain's CDR3 is CAWRTSGLQETQYF. The DNA of the CDR3 is TGTGCCTGGAGGACTAGCGGGCTACAAGAGACCCAGTACTTC.

This clonotype was recorded a few times. V is TRBV3-1 and J is TRBJ1-1; a possible D gene is TRBD1 (5 bases). CDR1 LGHDT and CDR2 YNNKEL come from the germline V gene (reference sequence). The CDR3 is made up of 15 amino acids. V was pared by 4 bases and J by 0 bases, with 12 bases between. The CDR3 DNA sequence: TGTGCCAGCAGCCGAGGAGACAGTTTGAACACTGAAGCTTTCTTT. Its translation is CASSRGDSLNTEAFF.

The table lists this clonotype with a few counts. The gene calls are TRBV2 and TRBJ2-2; D may be TRBD1 (6 bases). The CDR3 consists of 13 residues. V shed 6 bases and J shed 5 bases, with 10 bases lying between them. Germline V lookup: CDR1 SNHLY, CDR2 FYNNEI. The CDR3 bases are TGTGCCAGCAGGACAGGAGTAACCGGGGAGCTGTTTTTT. It yields the protein CASRTGVTGELFF. The variable domain in full, completed from reference TRBV2 and TRBJ2-2, reads EPEVTQTPSHQVTQMGQEVILRCVPISNHLYFYWYRQILGQKVEFLVSFYNNEISEKSEIFDDQFSVERPDGSNFTLKIRSTKLEDSAMYFCASRTGVTGELFFGEGSRLTVL.

The table lists this clonotype with many counts. V usage is TRBV20-1 and J usage is TRBJ1-2; the match to TRBD1 covers 8 bases. J was trimmed by 5 bases and V by 0 bases; bases with no gene match: 8. Germline CDR1 reads DFQATT; CDR2 reads SNEGSKA (reference sequence). The CDR3 consists of 15 residues. The CDR3 DNA sequence: TGCAGTGCTAGAGACCGGACAGGGTATAGTTATGGCTACACCTTC. Its protein product is CSARDRTGYSYGYTF.

Details on this clonotype: This may be a read error: a much more frequent sequence differs by one nucleotide. This chain joins TRBV3-1 and TRBJ2-3; no reliable D call. CDR3 size: 16 residues. Germline V lookup: CDR1 LGHDT, CDR2 YNNKEL (reference sequence). CDR3 sequence reads: CASSQNSVWSTDTRYF. The CDR3 bases are TGTGCCAGCAGCCAGAACAGCGTATGGAGCACAGATACGCGGTATTTT.

This clonotype showed up just a few times. The genes are TRBV27 and TRBJ2-1; D gene unclear. Per germline, CDR1 MNHEY and CDR2 SMNVEV (reference sequence). Trimming took off 3 bases at V and 6 bases at J, with 9 bases between the two ends. The CDR3 loop spans 13 amino acids. The CDR3 DNA follows: TGTGCCAGCAGTTTTAAGGTTGGCAATGAGCAGTTCTTC. Its protein is CASSFKVGNEQFF.

The table lists this clonotype with many counts. V usage is TRBV20-1 and J usage is TRBJ2-7; 13 bases map to TRBD2. This CDR3 has 16 amino acids. With V trimmed by 5 bases and J by 9 bases, 16 bases remained unmatched. CDR1 and CDR2 from the germline V gene are DFQATT and SNEGSKA (reference sequence). CDR3 region: CSAGLAGANLASWQYF. In nucleotides, the CDR3 is TGCAGTGCTGGACTAGCGGGGGCCAATCTTGCATCGTGGCAGTACTTC.

This clonotype was picked up many times. The chain recombines TRBV2 with TRBJ2-7; D may be TRBD1 (5 bases). The CDR3 runs to 14 residues. Between the trimmed V and J ends, which lost 2 bases and 3 bases, there was a span of 11 bases. Germline-derived CDR1 and CDR2 are SNHLY and FYNNEI. In DNA form, the CDR3 reads TGTGCCAGCAGTGAACAGGGAATGCTCTACGAGCAGTACTTC. Residues: CASSEQGMLYEQYF.

The chain couples TRBV5-6 to TRBJ1-1; TRBD1 matches at 9 bases. Germline trimming cut 2 bases from V and 1 base from J; bases unmatched to any gene: 9. Germline V gene sequence: CDR1 SGHDT, CDR2 YYEEEE. The CDR3 length is 17 residues. The CDR3 nucleotides are TGTGCCAGCAGCTTAGGACAGGGGTTCTACTCGAACACTGAAGCTTTCTTT. Translating it yields CASSLGQGFYSNTEAFF.